The rows below give T cell receptor beta chains drawn from one sample of a study of T cell responses to AZD1222 COVID-19 vaccine. The assay was immunoSEQ multiplex PCR, and TCRdb's table has in-frame clones only and misses some. The repertoire includes around 160,000 clones, under 95% of them detected once, and around 5% sits in the top ten. The sequencing used peripheral blood, collected on day 0 of AZD1222 vaccination. These receptors were obtained from an adult in good health. The CDR3 runs from the conserved cysteine through the conserved F or W. D genes are given only for firm matches. Clone size is shown for a subset of rows, as once, few, many or a class of expanded clone.

D,J,size,V,DNA,CDR3
TRBD1,TRBJ2-7,medium-sized,TRBV27,TGTGCCAGCAGGGGACAGGGTCTGAACGAGCAGTACTTC,CASRGQGLNEQYF
TRBD1,TRBJ1-2,-,TRBV20-1,TGCAGTGGCAGGGGGTCGGGTGGCTACACCTTC,CSGRGSGGYTF
-,TRBJ2-1,-,TRBV4-3,TGCGCCTCTTCTAGGAGGGGGAACGAGCAGTTCTTC,CASSRRGNEQFF
TRBD1,TRBJ2-7,-,TRBV28,TGTGCCAGCAGTTTGGGGACAGGGGGCATGGGCTCCTACGAGCAGTACTTC,CASSLGTGGMGSYEQYF
-,TRBJ2-3,-,TRBV7-9,TGTGCCAGCAGCCTAGGCGCTGTGGCAGATACGCAGTATTTT,CASSLGAVADTQYF
TRBD1,TRBJ1-2,-,TRBV19,TGTGCCAGTAGTACACAGGGGGCTCTTGGCTACACCTTC,CASSTQGALGYTF
-,TRBJ2-2,-,TRBV7-6,TGTGCCAGCAGCTTAGGGAACACCGGGGAGCTGTTTTTT,CASSLGNTGELFF
TRBD1,TRBJ1-3,-,TRBV5-1,TGCGCCAGCAGCCCTGGGACAGGGGCTGGAAACACCATATATTTT,CASSPGTGAGNTIYF
TRBD1,TRBJ1-4,-,TRBV7-9,TGTGCCAGCAGCTCAAGGGACAGATTTGAAGCAGGCGATGAAAAACTGTTTTTT,CASSSRDRFEAGDEKLFF
-,TRBJ2-2,-,TRBV19,TGTGCCAGTAGTATAGACCGGCCAGGGAGGACCGGGGAGCTGTTTTTT,CASSIDRPGRTGELFF
TRBD2,TRBJ2-1,-,TRBV19,TGTGCCAGTAGTGATAACTTAGCGGGAGCCCCCTACAATGAGCAGTTCTTC,CASSDNLAGAPYNEQFF
-,TRBJ1-2,-,TRBV7-2,TGTGCCAGCAGCCTTGACAGGACCCTACCATATGGCTACACCTTC,CASSLDRTLPYGYTF
-,TRBJ2-1,-,TRBV11-2,TGTGCCAGCAGCTTAGTACCCGGTAATGAGCAGTTCTTC,CASSLVPGNEQFF
TRBD1,TRBJ2-7,-,TRBV7-9,TGTGCCAGCAGCTTGGGGACAGCCGAGCAGTACTTC,CASSLGTAEQYF
-,TRBJ2-1,-,TRBV27,TGTGCCAGCAGTTTATCGGACAGTAGCTCCTACAATGAGCAGTTCTTC,CASSLSDSSSYNEQFF
-,TRBJ2-1,-,TRBV7-2,TGTGCCAGCAGCCCCAGGGTTGCCAACAATGAGCAGTTCTTC,CASSPRVANNEQFF
-,TRBJ2-1,-,TRBV10-3,TGTGCCATCAGTTCCCGGGACGTCTACAATGAGCAGTTCTTC,CAISSRDVYNEQFF
-,TRBJ1-4,-,TRBV11-2,TGTGCCAGCAGCTTCAGGCTTAATGAAAAACTGTTTTTT,CASSFRLNEKLFF
-,TRBJ2-6,-,TRBV2,TGTGCCAGCAGTGAGGGGCAGGGGTCTGGGGCCAACGTCCTGACTTTC,CASSEGQGSGANVLTF
-,TRBJ1-4,-,TRBV20-1,TGCAGTGCTAGGGACGGACCTAAACTGTTTTTT,CSARDGPKLFF
-,TRBJ1-2,-,TRBV7-9,TGTGCCAGCAGCCCCCACCCTGCAGGGCGCTATGGCTACACCTTC,CASSPHPAGRYGYTF
-,TRBJ1-5,-,TRBV2,TGTGCCAGCAGTCCTCAGGGCCCCTACAGGGGCAATCAGCCCCAGCATTTT,CASSPQGPYRGNQPQHF
TRBD1,TRBJ1-1,-,TRBV7-9,TGTGCCAGCAGCAGTAATGACAGGGGAGAGGACACTGAAGCTTTCTTT,CASSSNDRGEDTEAFF
TRBD2,TRBJ2-1,-,TRBV3-1/TRBV3-2,TGTGCCAGCAGCCTGAGGCGGGAGTTAGTCGGTGAGCAGTTCTTC,CASSLRRELVGEQFF
-,TRBJ2-3,-,TRBV28,TGTGCCAGCAGTTTTCGCCGGGCTCCCACAGATACGCAGTATTTT,CASSFRRAPTDTQYF
-,TRBJ1-5,once,TRBV5-6,TGTGCCAGCAGCTTTGCCCCTAGCAATCAGCCCCAGCATTTT,CASSFAPSNQPQHF
-,TRBJ2-7,-,TRBV11-2,TGTGCCAGCAGCCCGGCCTATTACGAGCAGTACTTC,CASSPAYYEQYF
-,TRBJ1-1,few,TRBV7-9,TGTGCCAGCAGCCCGGTCCCGAACACTGAAGCTTTCTTT,CASSPVPNTEAFF
TRBD2,TRBJ2-5,-,TRBV5-4,TGTGCCAGCAGCTCCGGACTAGCCGGCCAGAAGGAGACCCAGTACTTC,CASSSGLAGQKETQYF
-,TRBJ2-1,-,TRBV4-1,TGCGCCAGCAGCTCGCTTTTGAGCTCCTACAATGAGCAGTTCTTC,CASSSLLSSYNEQFF
-,TRBJ2-1,-,TRBV6-5,TGTGCCAGCAGTTACCCCTCCAATGAGCAGTTCTTC,CASSYPSNEQFF
-,TRBJ1-4,-,TRBV4-2,TGTGCCAGCAGCCAAGAGGCTCGAACAGCAACTAATGAAAAACTGTTTTTT,CASSQEARTATNEKLFF
-,TRBJ1-2,few,TRBV6-5,TGTGCCAGCAGTCCAGAACTGACAGTTATCTATGGCTACACCTTC,CASSPELTVIYGYTF
-,TRBJ2-7,-,TRBV19,TGTGCCAGCACTCGACGGAAGTACTCCTACGAGCAGTACTTC,CASTRRKYSYEQYF